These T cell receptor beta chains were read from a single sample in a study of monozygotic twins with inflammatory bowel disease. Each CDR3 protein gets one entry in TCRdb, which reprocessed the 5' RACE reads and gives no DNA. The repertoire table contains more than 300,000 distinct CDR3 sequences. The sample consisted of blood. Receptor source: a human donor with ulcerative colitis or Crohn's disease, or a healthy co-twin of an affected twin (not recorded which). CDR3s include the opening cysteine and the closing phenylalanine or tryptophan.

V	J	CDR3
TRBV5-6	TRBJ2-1	CASSLYQGLAYNEQFF
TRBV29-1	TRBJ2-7	CSVRSGRAYEQYF
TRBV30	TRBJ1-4	CAWSGLWTPTNEKLFF
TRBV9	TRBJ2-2	CASSVAWGGTGKLFF
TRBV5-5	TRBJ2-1	CASSLTGVLDEQFF
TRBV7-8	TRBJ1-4	CASSPSRDNNEKLFF
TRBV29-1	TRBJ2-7	CSVFTGITYEQYF
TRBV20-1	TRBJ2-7	CSATRDRDEQYF
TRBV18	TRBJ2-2	CASSPPGTNTGELFF
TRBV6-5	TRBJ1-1	CASSRDQGGLGAEAFF
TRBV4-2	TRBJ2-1	CASSQRLENEQFF